This TCR beta chain was sequenced for a study of blood T cell repertoires in COVID-19. About the research overall: Samples came from the United States, Italy and Spain, spanning acute and convalescent COVID-19. T cells, B-cell-depleted T cells, or PBMCs provided the cDNA or gDNA that served as material.

Assay used: immunoSEQ multiplex PCR; TCRdb lists only in-frame clones, some missing. The sample lists around 200,000 clones; approximately 83% were seen once. The V gene's germline CDR1 is ENHRY and CDR2 SYGVKD. With 9 bases clipped from V and 2 bases from J, the junction kept 8 bases outside the gene matches. The CDR3 runs 14 residues. Sequencing was carried out using peripheral blood. The clonotype was recovered from a woman aged 30 to 39 with COVID-19, enrolled during active disease. This chain uses TRBV10-3 with TRBJ2-7; 9 nucleotides align to TRBD1. The CDR3 spells CAISKDRGTYEQYF. CDR3 in DNA: TGTGCCATTTCCAAGGACAGGGGTACCTACGAGCAGTACTTC.